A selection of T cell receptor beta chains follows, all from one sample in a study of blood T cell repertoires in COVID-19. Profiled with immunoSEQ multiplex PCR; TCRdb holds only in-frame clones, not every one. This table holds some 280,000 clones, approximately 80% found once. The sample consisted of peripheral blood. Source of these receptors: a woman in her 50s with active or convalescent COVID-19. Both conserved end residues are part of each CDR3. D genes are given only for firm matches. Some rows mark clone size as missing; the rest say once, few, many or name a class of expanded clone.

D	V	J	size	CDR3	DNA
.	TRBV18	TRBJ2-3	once	CASSLAVSTDTQYF	TGTGCCAGCTCTCTAGCTGTGAGCACAGATACGCAGTATTTT
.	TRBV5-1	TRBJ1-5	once	CASSLDPGHQPQHF	TGCGCCAGCAGCTTGGACCCAGGGCACCAGCCCCAGCATTTT
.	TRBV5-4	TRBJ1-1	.	CASSWGRDEAFF	TGTGCCAGCAGCTGGGGCAGAGATGAAGCTTTCTTT
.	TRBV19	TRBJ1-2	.	CASSIGRTARGFNYGYTF	TGTGCCAGTAGTATAGGCAGGACAGCACGCGGATTCAACTATGGCTACACCTTC
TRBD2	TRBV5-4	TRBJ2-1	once	CASSLRLAGALPFF	TGTGCCAGCAGCTTGCGACTAGCGGGAGCCCTCCCGTTCTTC
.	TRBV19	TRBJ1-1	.	CASRYGVMNTEAFF	TGTGCCAGTAGGTACGGGGTCATGAACACTGAAGCTTTCTTT
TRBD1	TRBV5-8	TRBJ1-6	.	CASSRRQGDSPLHF	TGTGCCAGCAGCCGCCGACAGGGGGATTCACCCCTCCACTTT
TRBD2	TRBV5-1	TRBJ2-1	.	CASSLLTSGRNNEQFF	TGCGCCAGCAGCTTGCTAACTAGCGGGAGGAACAATGAGCAGTTCTTC
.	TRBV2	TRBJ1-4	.	CASSELKGEKLFF	TGTGCCAGCAGTGAGCTAAAGGGGGAAAAACTGTTTTTT
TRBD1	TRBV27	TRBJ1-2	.	CASSSQPTGGRGYTF	TGTGCCAGCAGTTCACAACCAACAGGGGGCCGTGGCTACACCTTC
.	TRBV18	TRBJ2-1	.	CASSPLNRGTYNEQFF	TGTGCCAGCTCACCACTCAATAGGGGGACCTACAATGAGCAGTTCTTC
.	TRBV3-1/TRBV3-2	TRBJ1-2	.	CASSQAGQGGYTF	TGTGCCAGCAGCCAAGCAGGGCAAGGAGGCTACACCTTC
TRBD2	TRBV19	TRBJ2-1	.	CASSTGTNRYNEQFF	TGTGCCAGTAGTACCGGGACTAACCGGTACAATGAGCAGTTCTTC
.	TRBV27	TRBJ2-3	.	CASSASEADTQYF	TGTGCCAGCAGTGCTAGCGAGGCAGATACGCAGTATTTT
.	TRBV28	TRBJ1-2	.	CASSSAGGPSSYGYTF	TGTGCCAGCAGTTCCGCGGGGGGGCCTTCTAGCTATGGCTACACCTTC
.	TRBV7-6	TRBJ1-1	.	CASSFSPQNTEAFF	TGTGCCAGCAGCTTCAGTCCCCAGAACACTGAAGCTTTCTTT
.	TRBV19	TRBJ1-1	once	CASSNVRTMNTEAFF	TGTGCCAGTAGTAACGTGCGAACTATGAACACTGAAGCTTTCTTT
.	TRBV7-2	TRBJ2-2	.	CASSLEDRSKLFF	TGTGCCAGCAGCTTGGAGGACCGCTCGAAGCTGTTTTTT
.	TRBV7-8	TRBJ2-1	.	CASSPHGGAIGTNEQFF	TGTGCCAGCAGCCCCCATGGGGGGGCAATTGGGACCAATGAGCAGTTCTTC
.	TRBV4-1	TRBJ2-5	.	CASSQIRVPGEGKTTQYF	TGCGCCAGCAGCCAGATCAGGGTTCCGGGAGAAGGGAAGACAACCCAGTACTTC
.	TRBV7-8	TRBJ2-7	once	CASSLGHGDTYEQYF	TGTGCCAGCAGCTTAGGTCACGGGGACACCTACGAGCAGTACTTC
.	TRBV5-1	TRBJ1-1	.	CASSLLGIGAFF	TGCGCCAGCAGCCTCCTCGGGATAGGAGCTTTCTTT
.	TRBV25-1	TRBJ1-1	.	CASSESGGPNTEAFF	TGTGCCAGCAGTGAATCGGGGGGACCGAACACTGAAGCTTTCTTT
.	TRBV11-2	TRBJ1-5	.	CASSAGLNQPQHF	TGTGCCAGCAGTGCGGGACTTAATCAGCCCCAGCATTTT
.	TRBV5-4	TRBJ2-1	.	CASSLRAEGGNEQFF	TGTGCCAGCAGCTTAAGAGCGGAAGGAGGCAATGAGCAGTTCTTC
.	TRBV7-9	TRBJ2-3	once	CASSPTRGTDTQYF	TGTGCCAGCAGCCCTACCCGGGGAACAGATACGCAGTATTTT
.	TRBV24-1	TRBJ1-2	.	CATSDFPGEGPF	TGTGCCACCAGTGATTTTCCGGGGGAGGGACCCTTC
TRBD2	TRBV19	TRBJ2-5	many	CASSSGGGETQYF	TGTGCCAGTAGTAGCGGGGGAGGAGAGACCCAGTACTTC
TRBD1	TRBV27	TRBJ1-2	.	CASSLVRQGLYGYTF	TGTGCCAGCAGTTTAGTTCGACAGGGTCTCTATGGCTACACCTTC
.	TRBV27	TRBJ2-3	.	CASRDFRFTDTQYF	TGTGCCAGTCGGGACTTCAGATTCACAGATACGCAGTATTTT
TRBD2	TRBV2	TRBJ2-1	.	CASPVSAGGYNEQFF	TGTGCCAGCCCCGTTTCAGCGGGAGGGTACAATGAGCAGTTCTTC
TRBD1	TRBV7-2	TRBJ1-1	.	CASRPHTGAMNTEAFF	TGTGCCAGCAGACCTCATACAGGGGCCATGAACACTGAAGCTTTCTTT
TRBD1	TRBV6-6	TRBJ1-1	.	CASSYPGGNTEAFF	TGTGCCAGCAGTTACCCAGGGGGGAACACTGAAGCTTTCTTT
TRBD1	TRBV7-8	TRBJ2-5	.	CASSLAGDRGQETQYF	TGTGCCAGCAGCTTAGCCGGGGACAGGGGACAAGAGACCCAGTACTTC
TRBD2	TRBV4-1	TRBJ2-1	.	CASSLRLAGPYNEQFF	TGCGCCAGCAGCCTACGACTAGCGGGGCCCTACAATGAGCAGTTCTTC
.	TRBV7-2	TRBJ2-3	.	CASSLFGETDTQYF	TGTGCCAGCAGCTTATTTGGAGAAACAGATACGCAGTATTTT
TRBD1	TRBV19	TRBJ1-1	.	CASSTSRDSLNTEAFF	TGTGCCAGTAGTACCTCTAGGGACAGCTTGAACACTGAAGCTTTCTTT
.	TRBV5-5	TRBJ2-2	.	CASSLDTGELFF	TGTGCCAGCAGCCTAGACACCGGGGAGCTGTTTTTT
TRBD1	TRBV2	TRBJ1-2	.	CASSIGAGQGMNGYTF	TGTGCCAGCAGTATCGGAGCGGGACAGGGTATGAATGGCTACACCTTC
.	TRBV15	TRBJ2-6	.	CATSRGQTSSGANVLTF	TGTGCCACCAGCAGAGGACAGACTAGCTCTGGGGCCAACGTCCTGACTTTC
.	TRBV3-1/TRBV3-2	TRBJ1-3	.	CASSPLDRGGDGNTIYF	TGTGCCAGCAGCCCCTTGGACCGGGGGGGTGATGGAAACACCATATATTTT
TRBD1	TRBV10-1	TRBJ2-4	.	CASSLSRQYRGQWIQYF	TGCGCCAGCAGCCTTTCCAGACAATACAGGGGGCAATGGATTCAGTACTTC
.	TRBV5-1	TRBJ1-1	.	CASSQQGLNTEAFF	TGCGCCAGCAGCCAACAGGGCTTGAACACTGAAGCTTTCTTT
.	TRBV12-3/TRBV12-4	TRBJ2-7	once	CASSLTRYEQYF	TGTGCCAGCAGTCTAACTCGCTACGAGCAGTACTTC
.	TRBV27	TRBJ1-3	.	CASSLYGTSGNTIYF	TGTGCCAGCAGTTTATACGGGACTTCTGGAAACACCATATATTTT
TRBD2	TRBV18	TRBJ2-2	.	CASSLITGTSGRRGTGELFF	TGTGCCAGCTCACTAATCACCGGGACTAGCGGGAGAAGGGGCACCGGGGAGCTGTTTTTT
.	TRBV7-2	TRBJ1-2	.	CASSYRTVEGYTF	TGTGCCAGCAGCTACCGGACAGTAGAAGGCTACACCTTC
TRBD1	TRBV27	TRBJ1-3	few	CASSKARDRGGTIYF	TGTGCCAGCAGCAAGGCTCGGGACAGGGGAGGCACCATATATTTT
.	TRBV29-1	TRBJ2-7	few	CSVDAAGSGEQYF	TGCAGCGTTGATGCCGCAGGGTCCGGCGAGCAGTACTTC
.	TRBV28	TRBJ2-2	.	CASSPSKVPRTGELFF	TGTGCCAGCAGTCCGTCGAAAGTACCCAGGACCGGGGAGCTGTTTTTT
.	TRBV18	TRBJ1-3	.	CASSPLIIGGDSGNTIYF	TGTGCCAGCTCACCACTAATAATCGGCGGAGACTCTGGAAACACCATATATTTT
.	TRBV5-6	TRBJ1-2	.	CASSREEDWAGYGYTF	TGTGCCAGCAGCCGGGAGGAGGACTGGGCTGGCTATGGCTACACCTTC
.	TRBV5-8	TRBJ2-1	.	CASSLAHFNEQFF	TGTGCCAGCAGCTTAGCCCACTTCAATGAGCAGTTCTTC
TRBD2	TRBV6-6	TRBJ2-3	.	CASSYGTSRDTQYF	TGTGCCAGCAGTTACGGGACTAGTAGGGATACGCAGTATTTT
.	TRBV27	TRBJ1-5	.	CASSPGDGSNQPQHF	TGTGCCAGCAGCCCAGGGGATGGTAGCAATCAGCCCCAGCATTTT
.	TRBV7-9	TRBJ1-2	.	CASSRRADYGYTF	TGTGCCAGCAGCCGGAGGGCTGACTATGGCTACACCTTC
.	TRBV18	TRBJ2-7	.	CASSAKAPGDEQYF	TGTGCCAGCTCCGCCAAGGCCCCAGGGGACGAGCAGTACTTC
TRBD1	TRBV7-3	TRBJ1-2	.	CASSLRTGYGYTF	TGTGCCAGCAGCTTAAGGACAGGCTATGGCTACACCTTC
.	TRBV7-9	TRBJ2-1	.	CASSLGISASSYNEQFF	TGTGCCAGCAGCTTAGGGATTAGCGCAAGCTCCTACAATGAGCAGTTCTTC
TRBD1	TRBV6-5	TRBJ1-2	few	CASTRQGANGYTF	TGTGCCAGCACCCGACAGGGGGCCAATGGCTACACCTTC